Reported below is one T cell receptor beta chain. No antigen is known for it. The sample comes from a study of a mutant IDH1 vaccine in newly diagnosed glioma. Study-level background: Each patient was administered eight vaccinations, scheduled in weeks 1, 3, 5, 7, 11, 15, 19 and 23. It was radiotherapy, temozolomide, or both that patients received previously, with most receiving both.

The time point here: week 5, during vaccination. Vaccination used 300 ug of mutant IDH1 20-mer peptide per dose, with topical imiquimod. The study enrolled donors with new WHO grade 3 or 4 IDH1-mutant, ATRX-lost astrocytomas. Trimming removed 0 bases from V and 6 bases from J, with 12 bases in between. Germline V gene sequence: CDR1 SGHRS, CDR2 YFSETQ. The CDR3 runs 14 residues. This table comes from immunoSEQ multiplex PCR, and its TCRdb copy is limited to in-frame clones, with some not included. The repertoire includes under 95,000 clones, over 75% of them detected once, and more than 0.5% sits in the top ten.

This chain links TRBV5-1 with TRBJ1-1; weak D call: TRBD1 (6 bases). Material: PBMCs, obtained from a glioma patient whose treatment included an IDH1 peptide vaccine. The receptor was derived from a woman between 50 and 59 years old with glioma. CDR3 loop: CASSLGVGAAEAFF. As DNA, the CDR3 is TGCGCCAGCAGCTTGGGAGTGGGGGCCGCTGAAGCTTTCTTT.